This entry lists 13 T cell receptor beta chains sequenced from one sample in a study of radiotherapy plus CTLA-4 blockade in lung cancer. Sequencing was performed with immunoSEQ multiplex PCR; in TCRdb, only in-frame clones are kept and a portion is missing. The table lists tens of thousands of clones, approximately 84% of them singletons. The specimen was peripheral blood, collected from a patient treated with radiotherapy plus ipilimumab. All receptors derive from a human donor with non-small cell lung cancer whose response to radiotherapy plus ipilimumab could not be evaluated.

This clone was seen a few times. The rearrangement links TRBV18 to TRBJ2-1, with 8 bases fitting TRBD2. The CDR3 loop spans 15 amino acids. V gave up 0 bases and J gave up 9 bases; unmatched junction bases: 7. Germline CDR1 reads KGHSH; CDR2 reads LQKENI. In DNA, the CDR3 is TGTGCCAGCTCACCACCGACGGGGGGGCAGGCTGAGCAGTTCTTC. Protein sequence: CASSPPTGGQAEQFF.

This clone appeared once. The gene calls are TRBV28 and TRBJ2-1, with D tentatively TRBD2 (6 bases). Germline assignment: CDR1 MDHEN and CDR2 SYDVKM. The ends were cut back, 1 base at V and 7 bases at J, with 14 bases in the middle. The CDR3 spans 15 residues. CDR3 bases: TGTGCCAGCAGTTTATTGGGGGGTCTCGAGAATGAGCAGTTCTTC. Its translation: CASSLLGGLENEQFF.

This clone was observed a few times. The rearrangement uses TRBV28 and TRBJ2-7; 9 nucleotides match TRBD1. Germline V gene data show CDR1 as MDHEN and CDR2 as SYDVKM. This CDR3 region has 13 residues. J gave up 6 bases and V 9 bases, and 9 bases lay outside the gene matches. The CDR3 is CASRRTGVPEQYF. CDR3 DNA sequence: TGTGCCAGTAGAAGGACAGGGGTTCCCGAGCAGTACTTC.

This chain uses TRBV5-1 with TRBJ2-2, with D tentatively TRBD2 (5 bases). Germline V gene data show CDR1 as SGHRS and CDR2 as YFSETQ. The CDR3 totals 15 residues. Trimming took off 2 bases at V and 4 bases at J, with 12 bases between the two ends. The CDR3 bases are TGCGCCAGCAGCTTCACTAGTGTGAGCACCGGGGAGCTGTTTTTT. It encodes CASSFTSVSTGELFF. The complete variable domain, with remaining parts taken from reference TRBV5-1 and TRBJ2-2, reads KAGVTQTPRYLIKTRGQQVTLSCSPISGHRSVSWYQQTPGQGLQFLFEYFSETQRNKGNFPGRFSGRQFSNSRSEMNVSTLELGDSALYLCASSFTSVSTGELFFGEGSRLTVL.

This clone was seen more than once but under ten times. The rearrangement links TRBV6-5 to TRBJ1-1; D gene unclear. The germline V and J ends were trimmed by 6 bases and 4 bases, with 12 bases remaining between them. From germline, CDR1 is MNHEY and CDR2 SVGAGI. The CDR3 loop spans 13 amino acids. The CDR3 protein is CASRLETFTEAFF. For the CDR3, the DNA is TGTGCCAGCAGGTTGGAGACTTTCACTGAAGCTTTCTTT.

The chain couples TRBV28 to TRBJ1-2, with D hard to call. V lost 7 bases to trimming and J lost 7 bases, with 10 bases between them. CDR1 and CDR2 from the germline V gene are MDHEN and SYDVKM. The CDR3 covers 11 residues. CDR3 region: CASTRDLGYTF. CDR3 DNA: TGTGCCAGCACCCGGGATCTTGGCTACACCTTC.

The chain couples TRBV7-9 to TRBJ2-4; no definite D call. Trimming stripped 3 bases from V and 5 bases from J, with 8 bases between. The CDR3 has 13 residues. Germline V gene data show CDR1 as SEHNR and CDR2 as FQNEAQ (reference sequence). For the CDR3, the DNA is TGTGCCAGCAGCTTTTTCGGTGAAAACATTCAGTACTTC. Translation: CASSFFGENIQYF.

The chain is built from TRBV9 and TRBJ1-5; possibly TRBD1 for D (6 bases). CDR1 SGDLS and CDR2 YYNGEE come from the germline V gene. V was trimmed by 4 bases and J by 0 bases, leaving 17 bases between them. The CDR3 length is 17 residues. The chain's CDR3 is CASSSGDGPFSNQPQHF. CDR3 nucleotide sequence: TGTGCCAGCAGCTCAGGGGACGGACCCTTTAGCAATCAGCCCCAGCATTTT.

This clone was counted a few times. The chain carries TRBV7-9 and TRBJ1-2, with 8 bases that match TRBD1. Germline CDR1 reads SEHNR; CDR2 reads FQNEAQ (reference sequence). Unmatched junction bases numbered 6, after V lost 4 bases and J lost 5 bases. The CDR3 sequence is 14 residues long. DNA for the CDR3: TGTGCCAGCAGCTCAGGGACAGGCGAATATGGCTACACCTTC. Translated, it gives CASSSGTGEYGYTF.

The chain is built from TRBV5-5 and TRBJ2-7; a possible D gene is TRBD1 (5 bases). The CDR3 consists of 14 residues. CDR1 and CDR2 (germline): SGHKS, YYEKEE (reference sequence). Trimming stripped 2 bases from V and 2 bases from J, with 11 bases between. CDR3: CASSFWGTAYEQYF. Here the CDR3 DNA reads TGTGCCAGCAGCTTTTGGGGCACCGCCTACGAGCAGTACTTC.

The J gene is TRBJ1-5, the V gene TRBV19; 11 bases are shared with TRBD1. CDR1 and CDR2 (germline): LNHDA, SQIVND (reference sequence). The CDR3 has 15 amino acids. Trimming at V came to 5 bases and at J to 7 bases, leaving 7 bases not matched to a gene. CDR3: CASSVGTGGMQPQHF. CDR3 DNA sequence: TGTGCCAGTAGTGTTGGGACAGGGGGTATGCAGCCCCAGCATTTT.

This clone occurred once. The chain joins TRBV4-1 to TRBJ2-4; 9 bases are shared with TRBD1. V trimming: 2 bases; J trimming: 1 base; junction bases outside the gene matches: 3. Germline values: CDR1 MGHRA, CDR2 YSYEKL. The CDR3 has 16 residues. CDR3 DNA: TGCGCCAGCAGCCAAATAGGACAGGGGGCCAAAAACATTCAGTACTTC. This encodes CASSQIGQGAKNIQYF.

This chain links TRBV10-3 with TRBJ1-4; possible D gene TRBD1, 6 bases. Looked up from germline, CDR1 is ENHRY and CDR2 is SYGVKD. The V end lost 0 bases, the J end lost 2 bases, and 22 bases lay between the germline ends. The CDR3 is made up of 20 amino acids. CDR3 residues: CAISESGGGWGTTTNEKLFF. The CDR3 DNA sequence: TGTGCCATCAGTGAGTCGGGGGGCGGATGGGGGACTACGACTAATGAAAAACTGTTTTTT.